A single T cell receptor (beta chain) is shown here with its context. Its antigen remains undetermined. Base quality data are lacking; no much larger clone is found one base away. This entry comes from a study of cytomegalovirus exposure and HLA in healthy donors (dated by TCRdb to 2015 to 2018). Study-wide context: An earlier analysis of 550 to 700 of the donors reported 250 to 300 Gb of sequence data and 100 million to 130 million unique TCR beta sequences from 150 million to 200 million T cells. The study used immunosequencing to profile the T cell repertoires of approximately 690 subjects and linked those repertoires to cytomegalovirus serostatus. The study aimed to test whether cataloging public T cell receptors could reveal signatures of past pathogen exposure. An early release that covered about 640 HLA-typed donors contained approximately 300 gigabases of sequencing data and 70 million to 100 million unique TCR sequences. Rather than drawing on any new phenotypic data, the later analysis identified candidate immune exposures from TCR beta sequences and the way those sequences occurred across donors. Besides the first cohort of 666 subjects, a separate validation cohort made up of about 120 different subjects was used. Roughly five DR-DQ haplotypes were treated as single units for association and clustering because of strong linkage in the cohort. To predict cytomegalovirus infection status, the study combined high-throughput TCR immunosequencing, statistical association of individual TCRs with disease status, and machine learning. All discovery cohort repertoires had been generated using a single sequencing platform. Alongside the repertoire data, information on donor age, sex, ethnicity and CMV serostatus was compiled. A later analysis re-examined previously published TCR beta repertoires from 610 or so donors and added high-resolution HLA genotyping to investigate patterns of TCR occurrence. Class I and class II HLA loci were covered by the typing at four-digit resolution. Typing coverage varied by locus: about 620-640 donors for A, B, C, DRB1 and DQB1; around 560 for DQA1; more than 600 for DPA1; 450 to 480 for DPB1. Of the approximately 400 genotyped donors, roughly 80% fell in the genetic ancestry cluster associated with self-reported Caucasian donors. In a later genetic analysis, genome-wide SNP genotypes for about 55% of the 666 donors were used, and that subset was treated as a discovery cohort. On average, about 240,000 unique TCR beta nucleotide sequences were sequenced per donor among several hundred genotyped donors of the cohort, with roughly 18% of those sequences being non-productive. To decide whether each TCR beta V gene segment behaved as functional or pseudogenic, an earlier analysis of some 540 of the donors relied on high-throughput TCR beta sequencing.

In total, fewer than 750 healthy bone marrow donors made up the cohort. Cohort members were all nominally healthy when sampled, although unrecorded immune exposures were likely present. The donor tested CMV seronegative, placing the donor among the roughly 400 seronegative members of the cohort. Each donor provided a peripheral blood sample, and peripheral blood mononuclear cells were used for TCR beta sequencing. Genomic DNA was extracted from the blood cell samples with the Qiagen DNeasy Blood Extraction Kit. Receptors were amplified or captured by the immunoSEQ multiplex PCR assay. The multiplex PCR relied on a mix of 60 forward primers for TCR Vbeta segments and 13 reverse primers for TCR Jbeta segments. A multiplex PCR assay on genomic DNA amplified the CDR3 region of rearranged TCR beta genes. On the Illumina HiSeq System, the amplified TCR beta libraries were sequenced as 87-base-pair reads. The source study handled its data this way. A later analysis tallied roughly 78 million unique TCR beta chains across the 610 or so repertoires, and around 9.9 million of those chains were shared by two or more donors. Raw reads were error-corrected and collapsed into unique sequences by a nearest-neighbor algorithm in which closely related sequences were merged to remove PCR and sequencing errors. CDR3 sequences were aligned to IMGT reference sequences to assign V, D and J gene segments. For a sequence to be retained, at least a six-nucleotide match to both a V gene segment and a J gene segment was required. A rearrangement was called productive if the CDR3 had no stop codons and remained in frame with V and J, and every other rearrangement was called non-productive. Following IMGT convention, CDR3 was defined as the stretch from the second conserved V-encoded cysteine up to the conserved J-encoded phenylalanine. In an earlier analysis of approximately 500 of the donors, sequences lacking an unambiguous match to a single V gene segment were excluded. An earlier analysis of several hundred of the donors called V segments functional above 56.7% productive rearrangements and segregating when the between-donor standard deviation exceeded 5%. A statistical classification framework was built for diagnosing cytomegalovirus status from the catalog of TCR beta chain sequences. In a later analysis, V and J genes were assigned by comparing TCR nucleotide sequences against IMGT/GENE-DB human TR gene sequences. A later analysis assigned CDR3 sequences and most-parsimonious VDJ recombination scenarios with the TCRdist pipeline. In a later analysis, each TCR beta chain was defined by its CDR3 amino acid sequence together with its V-gene family, and reads without a unique V-gene family were excluded. As a way to deal with suspected cross-contamination and a sequencing artifact, a later analysis dropped approximately 590 nucleotide sequences that were highly shared and had low generation probability. In a later analysis, a clonal expansion index for each public chain was calculated from normalized within-repertoire ranks of inferred template counts. A later analysis computed generation probabilities with a VDJ recombination model fitted to out-of-frame rearrangements, and checked the results against IGoR. Hypergeometric tests were used in a later analysis to score TCR-TCR, TCR-HLA and TCR-CMV co-occurrence, with a repertoire-size bias correction applied to the TCR pairs. To estimate false discovery rates, a later analysis permuted the HLA or CMV assignments 20 times. In a later analysis, co-occurring TCRs were grouped with DBSCAN, and TCRdist sequence similarity was added when clustering was performed within HLA-allele-positive subsets. Co-occurrence clustering excluded repertoires with fewer than 30,000 or more than 120,000 public chains, plus five with anomalous nucleotide sharing. Not all clones reach the TCRdb copy of this immuneACCESS table, which keeps in-frame sequences only. Checked studies attribute under half of the gap to unresolved V genes and leave the rest unexplained. The D gene and trimming were derived from the DNA, and the V and J assignments and clone size from that table. This sample holds around 130,000 clones; more than 75% were observed only once. The leading ten clones occupy around 1.9% of the sample.

General study outcomes and caveats: In both the original and validation cohorts, the classifier was reported to diagnose cytomegalovirus status with high specificity and sensitivity. A further reported finding was that TCR beta sequences accurately predicted the HLA-A and HLA-B alleles for most subjects in the first cohort. In a later genetic analysis, a missense DCLRE1C variant was associated with V-gene and J-gene trimming of TCR beta chains, and the association was replicated in an independent cohort. According to a later analysis, parvovirus B19, influenza, CMV and Epstein-Barr virus appeared linked to several top co-occurrence clusters. Most CMV-associated TCR beta chains appeared to be HLA-restricted in a later analysis, and the HLA associations seemed to be driven largely by CMV exposure. In a later analysis, 16,951 TCR beta sequences were associated with specific HLA alleles at a false discovery rate of 0.05. HLA typing was unavailable for some donors at each locus, so association tests used only the typed subset. The cohort was sequenced for TCR beta chains only, and without alpha or paired-chain data the features that could be detected were limited. The study listed 170 or so TCR beta chains as associated with cytomegalovirus. When HLA alleles, especially DR and DQ, strongly co-occurred, TCR associations were difficult to assign to individual alleles. A cluster of highly shared sequence variants was judged likely to be a technical artifact of the sequencing pipeline. For the cohort, immune exposure information was limited to CMV serostatus. Presence/absence analyses assumed roughly uniform sequencing depth across donors, an assumption that may not hold. Linkage disequilibrium might explain the correlated functional status among segregating V segments, but an unknown experimental factor could not be ruled out. Some IMGT-functional V segments, including TRBV6-2 and TRBV6-3, could not be distinguished by the 87-base-pair reads and were therefore excluded. The earlier analysis of some 540 of the donors excluded 15 to 20 rarely observed V segments, including chromosome 9 orphons, because counts were too low. In a later analysis, the rate of TCR association differed among HLA loci, with DRB1 alleles having the most associated TCRs and HLA-C alleles having the fewest. Across donors, most TCR sequences were observed very rarely, whereas some public TCRs were present in many individuals. The authors suggested that the approach could potentially be extended to other disease states and immunological phenotypes. In a later analysis, HLA-associated TCR beta chains showed more clonal expansion and lower generation probabilities than non-associated chains that were equally common. In an earlier analysis of under 600 of the donors, most TCR beta V segments were observed in productive rearrangements about 87% or about 30% of the time, broadly matching IMGT annotations. In a later genetic analysis, fewer N-insertions in productive TCRs were reported among donors in an Asian-associated ancestry cluster than the 666-donor mean. A few of the identified cytomegalovirus-associated TCR beta chains were confirmed in vitro to be specific for cytomegalovirus antigens.

Measured from the cysteine to the phenylalanine, the CDR3 is 15 residues long. Only the CDR3 part of the read is kept: 45 bases, read in frame from the first base. V is cut back by 4 bases and J by 4 bases, with 10 bases in the junction unmatched. For CDR1 and CDR2, the germline V gene (reference sequence) lists SGHNT and YYREEE. Source material: PBMCs. The rearrangement combines TRBV5-4 with TRBJ1-2, with TRBD1 identical over 7 junction bases. This clonotype originated in a man aged 35 to 55 in good health and CMV-seronegative. The CDR3 sequence is CASSPQGVDIYGYTF. The DNA is TGTGCCAGCAGCCCTCAGGGGGTAGATATCTATGGCTACACCTTC.